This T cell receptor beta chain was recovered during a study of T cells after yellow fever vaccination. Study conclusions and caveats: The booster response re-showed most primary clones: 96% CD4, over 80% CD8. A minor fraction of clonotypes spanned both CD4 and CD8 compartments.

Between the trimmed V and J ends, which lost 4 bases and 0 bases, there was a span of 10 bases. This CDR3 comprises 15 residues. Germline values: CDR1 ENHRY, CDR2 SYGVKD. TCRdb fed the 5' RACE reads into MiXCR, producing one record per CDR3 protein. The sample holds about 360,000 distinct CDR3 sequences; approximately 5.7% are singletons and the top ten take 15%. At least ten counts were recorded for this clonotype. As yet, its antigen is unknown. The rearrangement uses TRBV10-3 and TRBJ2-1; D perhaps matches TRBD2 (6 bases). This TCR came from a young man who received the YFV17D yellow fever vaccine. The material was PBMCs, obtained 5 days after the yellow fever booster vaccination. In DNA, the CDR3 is TGTGCCATCAGTGTATACGGGAGCTCCTACAATGAGCAGTTCTTC. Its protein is CAISVYGSSYNEQFF.